The 32 T cell receptor beta chains listed next were all sequenced from one sample in a study of monozygotic twins with inflammatory bowel disease. From the 5' RACE reads, TCRdb lists one entry per CDR3 protein and no DNA. This sample contains hundreds of thousands of distinct CDR3 sequences. Sequenced: blood. All receptors come from a human donor with ulcerative colitis or Crohn's disease, or a healthy co-twin of an affected twin (not recorded which).

V is TRBV6-5 and J is TRBJ2-7; the TCRdb call, TRBD2, lacks DNA for checking. The length of the CDR3 is 13 residues. Germline V gene lookup returns CDR1 MNHEY and CDR2 SVGAGI. This CDR3 reads CASTPQRGYEQYF.

The V gene is TRBV28, the J gene TRBJ1-5. Germline assignment: CDR1 MDHEN and CDR2 SYDVKM. CDR3 size: 12 residues. The CDR3: CASRNGHQPQHF.

The chain combines TRBV4-3 with TRBJ2-7. The CDR3 consists of 17 residues. Per the germline V gene, CDR1 is LGHNA and CDR2 is YSLEER. CDR3 protein: CASSARSWLRELHEQYF.

V is TRBV28 and J is TRBJ1-5. CDR3 length: 12 residues. Germline values: CDR1 MDHEN, CDR2 SYDVKM. The CDR3 is CASSPINQPQHF.

The CDR3 protein is CASSLQGTKETQYF. This chain joins TRBV5-6 and TRBJ2-5; TCRdb names TRBD1, which stays unverified in the absence of DNA. The CDR3 extends over 14 amino acids. From germline, CDR1 is SGHDT and CDR2 YYEEEE.

The rearrangement links TRBV28 to TRBJ2-5; without DNA, the TCRdb call of TRBD2 cannot be checked. This CDR3 contains 17 residues. Germline V gene lookup returns CDR1 MDHEN and CDR2 SYDVKM. The CDR3 spells CASSSWGGTSGQETQYF.

The chain recombines TRBV2 with TRBJ2-5; TCRdb proposes TRBD2, but this gene call is untestable without DNA. Germline CDR1 is SNHLY and CDR2 is FYNNEI. There are 15 residues in the CDR3. This CDR3 reads CASSGLAGGVETQYF.

J is TRBJ2-7 and V is TRBV20-1; TCRdb lists TRBD1, though no DNA is available to test this call. The CDR3 has 16 residues. In germline, CDR1 is DFQATT, CDR2 SNEGSKA (reference sequence). CDR3 region: CSALPRDRARIYEQYF.

The V gene is TRBV4-3, the J gene TRBJ2-5; no DNA is available, so the TRBD2 call from TCRdb remains unchecked. Germline V gene sequence: CDR1 LGHNA, CDR2 YSLEER. The CDR3 has 18 amino acids. This CDR3 is CASSQGWASGGSQETQYF.

The gene calls are TRBV6-6 and TRBJ1-1; TCRdb returns TRBD1, unconfirmable since there is no DNA. The CDR3 spans 14 residues. Germline-derived CDR1 and CDR2 are MNHNY and SVGAGI (reference sequence). This chain's CDR3 is CASTPVGDRVHAFF.

The chain links TRBV5-1 to TRBJ2-1; TCRdb picks TRBD1, but there is no DNA to check that call. The germline CDR1 and CDR2 sequences are SGHRS and YFSETQ. CDR3 size: 14 residues. The CDR3 sequence: CASSLGQGGNEQFF.

The V call is TRBV24-1, the J call TRBJ2-3. CDR1 is KGHDR and CDR2 is SFDVKD in the germline V gene. The CDR3 extends over 15 amino acids. The CDR3 protein is CATRAGFSWTDTQYF.

The chain is built from TRBV5-1 and TRBJ2-2; TCRdb's D call of TRBD1 is untestable without DNA. This CDR3 is 13 amino acids long. The germline V gene encodes CDR1 SGHRS and CDR2 YFSETQ. The CDR3: CASRPGQPGELFF.

The chain recombines TRBV5-1 with TRBJ2-7; TCRdb's D gene call, TRBD1, goes unchecked for lack of DNA. The CDR3 length is 14 residues. Germline V CDR1 and CDR2: SGHRS, YFSETQ. The CDR3 is CASSPGQEFYEQYF.

The gene calls are TRBV6-2 or TRBV6-3 and TRBJ2-3; checking the TCRdb D call of TRBD1 is not possible without DNA. The CDR3 contains 15 residues. Germline CDR1 is MNHEY and CDR2 is SVGEGT. This chain's CDR3 is CASRKNRVKTDTQYF.

The chain employs TRBV2 and TRBJ2-5; TCRdb's assignment of TRBD2 cannot be checked, as there is no DNA. CDR3 size: 14 residues. From germline, CDR1 is SNHLY and CDR2 FYNNEI. The CDR3 reads CASTLMGGLETQYF.

The J gene is TRBJ2-2, the V gene TRBV18; with no DNA, the TCRdb D assignment of TRBD1 cannot be verified. Germline V gene lookup returns CDR1 KGHSH and CDR2 LQKENI. The CDR3 spans 17 residues. CDR3 in amino acids: CASSPPKPGTATGELFF.

The J gene is TRBJ2-5, the V gene TRBV5-1; TCRdb's assignment of TRBD2 cannot be checked, as there is no DNA. The CDR3 is 15 residues long. Per germline, CDR1 SGHRS and CDR2 YFSETQ. CDR3 amino acids: CASSSALRGQETQYF.

J is TRBJ2-7 and V is TRBV5-5; TCRdb designates TRBD1, a call that cannot be tested without DNA. Germline V lookup: CDR1 SGHKS, CDR2 YYEKEE (reference sequence). The CDR3 runs to 17 residues. The CDR3 spells CASSLKGDRESVYEQYF.

This chain connects TRBV20-1 to TRBJ2-7; no DNA is available, so the TRBD2 call from TCRdb remains unchecked. The CDR3 contains 13 residues. The V gene's germline CDR1 is DFQATT and CDR2 SNEGSKA (reference sequence). This chain's CDR3 is CSARDGTRDEQYF.

This chain connects TRBV25-1 to TRBJ2-7. This CDR3 region has 14 residues. Germline CDR1 and CDR2: MGHDK and SYGVNS. This CDR3 reads CASSELGKVYEQYF.

The chain joins TRBV20-1 to TRBJ2-5. This CDR3 is 11 amino acids long. The germline V gene has CDR1 DFQATT and CDR2 SNEGSKA (reference sequence). CDR3 loop: CSVMGKGTQYF.

The gene calls are TRBV6-2 or TRBV6-3 and TRBJ2-3; checking the TCRdb D call of TRBD1 is not possible without DNA. CDR1 MNHEY and CDR2 SVGEGT come from the germline V gene. The CDR3 extends over 15 amino acids. This chain's CDR3 is CASNDQGAVTDTQYF.

The chain couples TRBV7-2 to TRBJ1-1; the D call of TRBD1 rests on TCRdb alone, since no DNA is present to check it. Germline V gene data show CDR1 as SGHTA and CDR2 as FQGNSA. There are 16 residues in the CDR3. CDR3 loop: CASSVRQGTGNTEAFF.

J is TRBJ2-2 and V is TRBV19; TCRdb proposes TRBD1, but this gene call is untestable without DNA. The CDR3 extends over 16 amino acids. From germline, CDR1 is LNHDA and CDR2 SQIVND (reference sequence). This CDR3 is CASSIEYRDNTGELFF.

The CDR3 spells CSAREDHNSPLHF. The chain recombines TRBV20-1 with TRBJ1-6. Germline CDR1 is DFQATT and CDR2 is SNEGSKA (reference sequence). The CDR3 sequence is 13 residues long.

The rearrangement joins TRBV5-1 to TRBJ2-4; with no DNA, the TCRdb D assignment of TRBD1 cannot be verified. Germline CDR1 SGHRS, CDR2 YFSETQ. This CDR3 has 17 amino acids. CDR3 amino acids: CASSVLWGDRSLNIQYF. Full variable domain (remainder filled in from reference TRBV5-1 and TRBJ2-4): KAGVTQTPRYLIKTRGQQVTLSCSPISGHRSVSWYQQTPGQGLQFLFEYFSETQRNKGNFPGRFSGRQFSNSRSEMNVSTLELGDSALYLCASSVLWGDRSLNIQYFGAGTRLSVL.

The gene calls are TRBV19 and TRBJ2-7; the TRBD2 assignment by TCRdb is unverifiable without DNA. The CDR3 is made up of 14 amino acids. Germline V CDR1 and CDR2: LNHDA, SQIVND (reference sequence). The CDR3 is CASSPTRRSYEQYF. Based on the CDR3 plus reference TRBV19 and TRBJ2-7, the full variable domain is DGGITQSPKYLFRKEGQNVTLSCEQNLNHDAMYWYRQDPGQGLRLIYYSQIVNDFQKGDIAEGYSVSREKKESFPLTVTSAQKNPTAFYLCASSPTRRSYEQYFGPGTRLTVT.

This rearrangement joins TRBV28 to TRBJ2-7. The CDR3 is 12 amino acids. Germline CDR1 MDHEN, CDR2 SYDVKM. Here the CDR3 reads CAPQRPYYEQYF.

The rearrangement uses TRBV5-6 and TRBJ1-2. Germline-derived CDR1 and CDR2 are SGHDT and YYEEEE. This CDR3 spans 15 amino acids. CDR3 sequence: CASSLVAREGYGYTF.

The chain carries TRBV9 and TRBJ2-3; the D gene TCRdb calls, TRBD2, cannot be checked with no DNA. CDR3 size: 17 residues. The germline V gene encodes CDR1 SGDLS and CDR2 YYNGEE. The CDR3 loop is CASSVRTGTRNTDTQYF.

The V call is TRBV5-1, the J call TRBJ2-7; the TCRdb call, TRBD2, lacks DNA for checking. Germline values: CDR1 SGHRS, CDR2 YFSETQ. This CDR3 contains 17 residues. CDR3 in amino acids: CASSSGAGTSTPYEQYF. The whole variable domain, filled in from reference TRBV5-1 and TRBJ2-7, reads KAGVTQTPRYLIKTRGQQVTLSCSPISGHRSVSWYQQTPGQGLQFLFEYFSETQRNKGNFPGRFSGRQFSNSRSEMNVSTLELGDSALYLCASSSGAGTSTPYEQYFGPGTRLTVT.